These 20 T cell receptor beta chains were all obtained from the same sample, sequenced in a study of post-analysis software for immune sequencing data. Findings and limits, study-wide: Patients used a few TRBV segments, including TRBV5-6, TRBV5-1 and TRBV20-1, more often than controls.

Sequencing libraries made from TCR beta cDNA carried unique molecular identifiers. TCRdb used MiXCR to reprocess the PCR reads, holding one entry per CDR3 protein. Among about 430,000 distinct CDR3 sequences listed, roughly 38% were seen once. The antigens these receptors bind are not known. The material sequenced was blood. The source is a girl aged 2 to 10 with multiple sclerosis.

As for this clonotype: The conserved phenylalanine or tryptophan normally closing the CDR3 is absent here, so this likely arose from a read error. The chain links TRBV7-2 to TRBJ2-1, with 9 bases lining up with TRBD2. The CDR3 extends over 15 amino acids. The germline V gene has CDR1 SGHTA and CDR2 FQGNSA. CDR3 amino acids: CASSPGTSQANEQFV. The DNA for the CDR3 is TGCGCCAGCAGCCCAGGGACTAGCCAGGCCAATGAGCAGTTCGTC.

The chain has TRBV29-1 and TRBJ2-1; D not certain. CDR3 length equals 14 residues. V lost 6 bases, J lost 8 bases, and 20 bases lay in between. CDR1 is SQVTM, CDR2 ANQGSEA, per germline. The CDR3 DNA is TGCAGCGTGGGTGGCGCCCGGCGTTCGGATGAGCAGTTCTTC. Protein: CSVGGARRSDEQFF.

This clonotype was detected only a few times. V gene TRBV20-1 combines with J gene TRBJ2-6; 7 bases are shared with TRBD1. The J segment lost 0 bases and the V segment lost 1 base, leaving 3 bases of the junction unmatched. The CDR3 consists of 16 residues. Germline V gives CDR1 DFQATT, CDR2 SNEGSKA (reference sequence). CDR3 amino acids: CSARAGTVSGANVLTF. Written as DNA, the CDR3 is TGCAGTGCTAGAGCCGGGACAGTCTCTGGGGCCAACGTCCTGACTTTC.

This clonotype was observed a few times. The chain links TRBV20-1 to TRBJ2-3, with D possibly being TRBD2 (6 bases). Germline CDR1 is DFQATT and CDR2 is SNEGSKA (reference sequence). With 4 bases removed from V and 3 bases from J, the gap between germline ends came to 8 bases. The CDR3 contains 12 residues. Written as DNA, the CDR3 is TGCAGTGCTAAGGACTATACAGATACGCAGTATTTT. Translation gives CSAKDYTDTQYF.

The V and J genes are TRBV29-1 and TRBJ1-1; TRBD1 is a possible D gene (5 bases). The CDR3 is 11 amino acids. The germline V gene has CDR1 SQVTM and CDR2 ANQGSEA. Trimming stripped 7 bases from V and 0 bases from J, with 6 bases between. In nucleotides, the CDR3 is TGCAGCGGGGGGATGAACACTGAAGCTTTCTTT. Protein: CSGGMNTEAFF.

This clonotype was detected only a few times. CDR3 sequence: CSALKKGTGWGIQYF. The CDR3 coding sequence is TGCAGTGCCCTCAAGAAGGGGACAGGGTGGGGCATTCAGTACTTC. This rearrangement joins TRBV20-1 to TRBJ2-4, with 9 bases that match TRBD1. Germline CDR1 DFQATT, CDR2 SNEGSKA (reference sequence). There are 15 residues in the CDR3. Trimming cost V 6 bases and J 9 bases; bases outside gene matches: 15.

V gene TRBV6-2 or TRBV6-3 combines with J gene TRBJ2-1; D unclear. Germline V gives CDR1 MNHEY, CDR2 SVGEGT. Trimming cost V 2 bases and J 7 bases, with 6 bases left between them. The CDR3 is 12 residues long. CDR3 DNA sequence: TGTGCCAGCAGTTACATTCGGAATGAGCAGTTCTTC. This codes for CASSYIRNEQFF.

The gene calls are TRBV6-6 and TRBJ2-5, with D tentatively TRBD1 or TRBD2 (5 bases each). V lost 4 bases, J lost 5 bases, and 14 bases lay in between. The CDR3 totals 14 residues. The germline CDR1 and CDR2 sequences are MNHNY and SVGAGI (reference sequence). As DNA, the CDR3 is TGTGCCAGCAGTTTTGGGACGCCGGCCGAGACCCAGTACTTC. Encoded protein: CASSFGTPAETQYF.

There are a few counts of this clonotype. The V gene is TRBV5-1, the J gene TRBJ2-2; 7 bases are shared with TRBD2. Losses at the gene ends were 7 bases for V and 0 bases for J; bases not matched to a gene: 6. The CDR3 runs to 15 residues. The germline V gene encodes CDR1 SGHRS and CDR2 YFSETQ. Here the CDR3 reads CASVGRVANTGELFF. CDR3 coding DNA: TGCGCCAGCGTGGGGAGGGTCGCGAACACCGGGGAGCTGTTTTTT. The entire variable domain, with the rest obtained from reference TRBV5-1 and TRBJ2-2, is as follows: KAGVTQTPRYLIKTRGQQVTLSCSPISGHRSVSWYQQTPGQGLQFLFEYFSETQRNKGNFPGRFSGRQFSNSRSEMNVSTLELGDSALYLCASVGRVANTGELFFGEGSRLTVL.

The V call is TRBV18, the J call TRBJ2-3; weak D call: TRBD2 (5 bases). The V and J ends lost 3 bases and 6 bases respectively, with 10 bases between them. This CDR3 spans 13 amino acids. Per germline, CDR1 KGHSH and CDR2 LQKENI. CDR3 residues: CASSPRVEDTQYF. In nucleotides, the CDR3 is TGTGCCAGCTCACCGCGGGTGGAGGATACGCAGTATTTT.

This chain uses TRBV10-3 with TRBJ2-1; D ambiguous. The V gene's germline CDR1 is ENHRY and CDR2 SYGVKD. With 2 bases removed from V and 5 bases from J, the gap between germline ends came to 7 bases. This CDR3 is built from 13 residues. The CDR3 nucleotides read TGTGCCATCAGTGAGGGCAGACACAATGAGCAGTTCTTC. Residues: CAISEGRHNEQFF.

This sequence joins TRBV10-3 and TRBJ1-6; D is undetermined. The germline gives CDR1 ENHRY, CDR2 SYGVKD. The ends were cut back, 2 bases at V and 7 bases at J, with 9 bases in the middle. This CDR3 spans 14 amino acids. The CDR3 loop reads CAISENLKNSPLHF. The CDR3 region has the DNA TGTGCCATCAGTGAGAATCTTAAAAATTCACCCCTCCACTTT.

V is TRBV4-1 and J is TRBJ2-1; 8 bases are shared with TRBD1. CDR1 is MGHRA, CDR2 YSYEKL, per germline. J was trimmed by 4 bases and V by 1 base; bases with no gene match: 6. The CDR3 has 16 residues. DNA of the CDR3: TGCGCCAGCAGCCAAGGCGGACAGGGCGGATACAATGAGCAGTTCTTC. It encodes CASSQGGQGGYNEQFF.

A remark on this clonotype: In this CDR3 the conserved last residue, phenylalanine or tryptophan, is missing, so a read error is likely. The rearrangement links TRBV29-1 to TRBJ2-5; TRBD1 agrees at 8 bases. The end of the DNA fits TRBJ2-7 better, so the J call may be wrong. Germline CDR1 reads SQVTM; CDR2 reads ANQGSEA. The CDR3 has 13 residues. The CDR3 sequence: CSAGGQDRYEQYY. CDR3 nucleotide sequence: TGCAGCGCCGGGGGACAGGATCGCTACGAGCAGTACTAC.

There are a few counts of this clonotype. The rearrangement links TRBV20-1 to TRBJ2-1, with D unresolved. Germline assignment: CDR1 DFQATT and CDR2 SNEGSKA (reference sequence). With 4 bases removed from V and 4 bases from J, the gap between germline ends came to 11 bases. The CDR3 covers 13 residues. The CDR3 nucleotides read TGCAGTGCTAAGTCGGACCCTTACAATGAGCAGTTCTTC. The encoded protein is CSAKSDPYNEQFF.

This chain uses TRBV7-3 with TRBJ2-5, with a weak D call TRBD1 (5 bases). CDR3 length: 13 residues. The V end was cut by 6 bases, the J end by 3 bases, with 11 bases between. Germline V CDR1 and CDR2: SGHTA, FQGTGA. The chain's CDR3 is CASRMLGEETQYF. DNA for the CDR3: TGTGCCAGCAGGATGCTAGGGGAAGAGACCCAGTACTTC.

This clonotype appeared a few times. The chain combines TRBV12-3 or TRBV12-4 with TRBJ2-1; D is unresolved. This CDR3 contains 17 residues. V lost 2 bases and J 8 bases, leaving 22 bases between the germline ends. In DNA form, the CDR3 reads TGTGCCAGCAGTTTAAATAGTGGGGTTGTTATTGTCGATGAGCAGTTCTTC. Translated, it gives CASSLNSGVVIVDEQFF.

This chain joins TRBV5-1 and TRBJ2-7, with 10 bases aligning to TRBD1. The V gene end was trimmed by 4 bases and the J gene end by 3 bases; junction bases not matched to a gene: 7. CDR1 is SGHRS, CDR2 YFSETQ, per germline. There are 15 residues in the CDR3. CDR3 nucleotides: TGCGCCAGCAGCCGACCGGGACAGGGGAACTACGAGCAGTACTTC. It specifies CASSRPGQGNYEQYF. The whole variable domain, remainder taken from reference TRBV5-1 and TRBJ2-7, is KAGVTQTPRYLIKTRGQQVTLSCSPISGHRSVSWYQQTPGQGLQFLFEYFSETQRNKGNFPGRFSGRQFSNSRSEMNVSTLELGDSALYLCASSRPGQGNYEQYFGPGTRLTVT.

The genes are TRBV6-2 or TRBV6-3 and TRBJ2-4, with 8 bases fitting TRBD1. Germline V gene sequence: CDR1 MNHEY, CDR2 SVGEGT. The V and J ends lost 5 bases and 8 bases, in that order; junction bases with no gene match: 11. This CDR3 has 15 amino acids. This chain's CDR3 is CASSSRTGKGDIQYF. The DNA of the CDR3 is TGTGCCAGCAGTAGCCGGACAGGGAAGGGGGACATTCAGTACTTC.

The CDR3 DNA reads as TGTGCCATCAGTGAGTCTCGAATGGCTGGTAGCGGCGACCAAGAGACCCAGTACTTC. Translating gives CAISESRMAGSGDQETQYF. The gene calls are TRBV10-3 and TRBJ2-5, with D maybe TRBD2 (6 bases). Trimming shortened V by 0 bases and J by 0 bases, and 20 bases separated the two germline ends. Germline-derived CDR1 and CDR2 are ENHRY and SYGVKD. CDR3 length: 19 amino acids.